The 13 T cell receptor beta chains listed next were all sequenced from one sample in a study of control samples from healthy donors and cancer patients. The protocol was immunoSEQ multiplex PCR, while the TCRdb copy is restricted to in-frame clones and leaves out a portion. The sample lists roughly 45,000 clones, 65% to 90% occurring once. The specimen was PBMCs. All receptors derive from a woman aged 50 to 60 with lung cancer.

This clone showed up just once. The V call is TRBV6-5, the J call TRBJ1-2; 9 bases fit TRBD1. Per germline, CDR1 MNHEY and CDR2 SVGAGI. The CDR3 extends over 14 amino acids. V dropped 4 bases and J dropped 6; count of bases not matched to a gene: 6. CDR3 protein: CASSWAGQGHGYTF. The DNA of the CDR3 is TGTGCCAGCAGTTGGGCCGGACAGGGGCATGGCTACACCTTC.

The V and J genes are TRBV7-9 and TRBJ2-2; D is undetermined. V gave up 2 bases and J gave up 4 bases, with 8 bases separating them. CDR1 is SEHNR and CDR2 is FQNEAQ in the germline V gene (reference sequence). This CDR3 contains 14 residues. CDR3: CASSLPGLTGELFF. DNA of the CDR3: TGTGCCAGCAGCTTACCCGGTCTCACCGGGGAGCTGTTTTTT.

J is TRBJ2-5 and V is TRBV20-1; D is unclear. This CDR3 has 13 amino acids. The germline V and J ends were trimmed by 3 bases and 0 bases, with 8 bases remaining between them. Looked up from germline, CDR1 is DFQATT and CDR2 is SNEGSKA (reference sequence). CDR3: CSASKPDQETQYF. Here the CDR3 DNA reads TGCAGTGCTAGTAAGCCAGACCAAGAGACCCAGTACTTC.

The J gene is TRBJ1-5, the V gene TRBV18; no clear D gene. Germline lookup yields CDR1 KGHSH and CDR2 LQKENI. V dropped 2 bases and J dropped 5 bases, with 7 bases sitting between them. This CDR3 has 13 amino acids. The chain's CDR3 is CASSPMRDQPQHF. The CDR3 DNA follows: TGTGCCAGCTCACCAATGAGGGATCAGCCCCAGCATTTT.

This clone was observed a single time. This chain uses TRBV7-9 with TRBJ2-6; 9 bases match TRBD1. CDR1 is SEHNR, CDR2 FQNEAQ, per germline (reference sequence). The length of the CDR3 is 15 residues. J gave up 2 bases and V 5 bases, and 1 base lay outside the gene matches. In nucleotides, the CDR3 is TGTGCCAGCAGCCGGACAGGGGCTGGGGCCAACGTCCTGACTTTC. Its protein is CASSRTGAGANVLTF.

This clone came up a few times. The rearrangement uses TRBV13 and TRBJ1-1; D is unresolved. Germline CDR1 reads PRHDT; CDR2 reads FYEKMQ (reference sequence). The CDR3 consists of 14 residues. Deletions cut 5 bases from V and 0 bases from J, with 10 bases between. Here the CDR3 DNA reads TGTGCCAGCAGCCACCGGCTTATGAACACTGAAGCTTTCTTT. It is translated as CASSHRLMNTEAFF.

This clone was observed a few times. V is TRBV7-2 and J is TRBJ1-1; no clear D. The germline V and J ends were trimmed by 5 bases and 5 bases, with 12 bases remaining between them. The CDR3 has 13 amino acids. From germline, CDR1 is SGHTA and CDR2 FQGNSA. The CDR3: CASSRKEGTEAFF. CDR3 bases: TGTGCCAGCAGCAGGAAGGAGGGAACTGAAGCTTTCTTT.

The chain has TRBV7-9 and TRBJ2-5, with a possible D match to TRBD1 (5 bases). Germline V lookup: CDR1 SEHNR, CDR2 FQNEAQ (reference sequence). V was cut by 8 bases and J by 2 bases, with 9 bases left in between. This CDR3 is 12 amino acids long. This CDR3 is CASAPGQETQYF. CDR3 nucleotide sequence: TGTGCCAGCGCACCAGGGCAAGAGACCCAGTACTTC. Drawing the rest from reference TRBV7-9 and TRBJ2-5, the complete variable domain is DTGVSQNPRHKITKRGQNVTFRCDPISEHNRLYWYRQTLGQGPEFLTYFQNEAQLEKSRLLSDRFSAERPKGSFSTLEIQRTEQGDSAMYLCASAPGQETQYFGPGTRLLVL.

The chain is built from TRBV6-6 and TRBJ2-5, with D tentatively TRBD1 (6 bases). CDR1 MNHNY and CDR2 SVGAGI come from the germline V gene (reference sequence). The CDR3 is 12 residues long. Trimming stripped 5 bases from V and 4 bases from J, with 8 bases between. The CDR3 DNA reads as TGTGCCAGCAGTGGACAGACAGAGACCCAGTACTTC. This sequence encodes CASSGQTETQYF.

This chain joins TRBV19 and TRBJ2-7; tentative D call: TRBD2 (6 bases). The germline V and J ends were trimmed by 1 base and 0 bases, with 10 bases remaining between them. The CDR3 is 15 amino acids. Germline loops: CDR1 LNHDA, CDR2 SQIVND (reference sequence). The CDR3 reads CASSIVGTPSYEQYF. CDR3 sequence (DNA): TGTGCCAGTAGTATAGTGGGGACTCCCTCCTACGAGCAGTACTTC.

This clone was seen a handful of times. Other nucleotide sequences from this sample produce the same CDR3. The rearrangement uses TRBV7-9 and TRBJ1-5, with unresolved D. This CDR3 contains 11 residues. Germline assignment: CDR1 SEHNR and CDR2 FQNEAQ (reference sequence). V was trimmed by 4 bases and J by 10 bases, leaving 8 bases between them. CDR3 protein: CASSSLGPQHF. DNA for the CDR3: TGTGCCAGCAGCTCCCTCGGCCCCCAGCATTTT.

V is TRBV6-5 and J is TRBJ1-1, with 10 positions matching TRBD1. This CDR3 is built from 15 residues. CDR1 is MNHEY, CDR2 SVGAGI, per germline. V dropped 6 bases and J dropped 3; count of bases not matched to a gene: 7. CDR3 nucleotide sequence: TGTGCCAGCAGGGGACAGGGGAGCGGTGACACTGAAGCTTTCTTT. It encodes CASRGQGSGDTEAFF.

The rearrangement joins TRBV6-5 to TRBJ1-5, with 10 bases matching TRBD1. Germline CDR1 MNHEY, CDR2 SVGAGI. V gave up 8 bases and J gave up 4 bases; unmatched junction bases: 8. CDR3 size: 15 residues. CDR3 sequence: CASRGGQGPNQPQHF. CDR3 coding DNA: TGTGCCAGCCGAGGGGGACAGGGGCCGAATCAGCCCCAGCATTTT.